Below, 10 T cell receptor beta chains from the same sample are listed, as sequenced in a study of blood T cell repertoires in COVID-19. Assay: immunoSEQ multiplex PCR; the TCRdb copy retains only in-frame clones and omits some. The data hold about 62,000 clones, with more than 90% observed a single time. The specimen was peripheral blood. All receptors derive from a human donor in a cohort sampled during active COVID-19.

The V gene is TRBV5-1, the J gene TRBJ2-3; D may be TRBD2 (6 bases). This CDR3 has 16 residues. Germline lookup yields CDR1 SGHRS and CDR2 YFSETQ. Trimming took 0 bases from V and 2 from J, leaving 13 bases between them. The CDR3, as DNA: TGCGCCAGCAGCTTGGTCGGGGGATCGAACACAGATACGCAGTATTTT. Translation gives CASSLVGGSNTDTQYF.

The gene calls are TRBV29-1 and TRBJ1-2; a possible D gene is TRBD1 (5 bases). Germline V gene data show CDR1 as SQVTM and CDR2 as ANQGSEA. The CDR3 is 11 residues long. Trimming removed 7 bases from V and 8 bases from J, with 14 bases in between. CDR3: CSAGGTRGYTF. The CDR3 DNA sequence: TGCAGCGCCGGAGGGACGCGGGGCTACACCTTC.

The chain recombines TRBV21-1 with TRBJ2-1; TRBD2 is the table's D call and was not checked against the DNA. TRBV21-1 is described as a pseudogene. This CDR3 spans 16 amino acids. DNA for the CDR3: TGTGCCAGCAGCGTAGTGAGTTACGGGACCTACAATGAGCAGTTCTTC. The encoded protein is CASSVVSYGTYNEQFF.

The chain couples TRBV6-6 to TRBJ1-4; no reliable D call. Germline values: CDR1 MNHNY, CDR2 SVGAGI (reference sequence). Deletions cut 0 bases from V and 8 bases from J, with 13 bases between. The CDR3 sequence is 15 residues long. The CDR3 is CASSYSRREGEKLFF. Written as DNA, the CDR3 is TGTGCCAGCAGTTACTCGCGGAGGGAGGGAGAAAAACTGTTTTTT.

This clone was seen a handful of times. The chain couples TRBV2 to TRBJ2-2; 8 bases are shared with TRBD1. With 6 bases clipped from V and 6 bases from J, the junction kept 9 bases outside the gene matches. Germline CDR1 SNHLY, CDR2 FYNNEI. CDR3 length: 15 residues. DNA for the CDR3: TGTGCCAGCAGCCCTCGAGACAGGGGAGCCGGGGAGCTGTTTTTT. Its protein is CASSPRDRGAGELFF.

The J gene is TRBJ1-6, the V gene TRBV7-3; 7 bases are a match to TRBD1. Germline CDR1 reads SGHTA; CDR2 reads FQGTGA. V dropped 2 bases and J dropped 7; count of bases not matched to a gene: 2. The CDR3 extends over 14 amino acids. CDR3 sequence: CASSLGTANSPLHF. CDR3 bases: TGTGCCAGCAGCTTAGGGACAGCGAATTCACCCCTCCACTTT.

The V call is TRBV9, the J call TRBJ2-5; D may be TRBD2 (6 bases). There are 13 residues in the CDR3. Germline values: CDR1 SGDLS, CDR2 YYNGEE. Deletions cut 7 bases from V and 5 bases from J, with 15 bases between. CDR3 DNA sequence: TGTGCCAGCTCCTCGGAGGGTAGGGAGACCCAGTACTTC. This encodes CASSSEGRETQYF.

The chain carries TRBV30 and TRBJ1-2, with D possibly TRBD1 on 6 matching bases. The CDR3 consists of 13 residues. Germline-derived CDR1 and CDR2 are GTSNPN and SVGIG (reference sequence). V lost 2 bases and J 7 bases, leaving 14 bases between the germline ends. Here the CDR3 reads CAWSSQGSSGYTF. The CDR3 DNA is TGTGCCTGGAGTTCACAGGGCTCCTCTGGCTACACCTTC.

V usage is TRBV19 and J usage is TRBJ1-2; 7 bases are a match to TRBD1. Per the germline V gene, CDR1 is LNHDA and CDR2 is SQIVND (reference sequence). The CDR3 runs 16 residues. After removal of 7 bases from V and 2 bases from J, the junction contained 13 bases not matched to a gene. The CDR3 loop reads CASNPRGGRLNYGYTF. DNA for the CDR3: TGTGCCAGTAACCCCCGAGGGGGCAGGTTAAACTATGGCTACACCTTC.

The rearrangement uses TRBV12-3 or TRBV12-4 and TRBJ2-7; TRBD2 is a possible D gene (6 bases). Trimming cost V 6 bases and J 6 bases, with 9 bases left between them. The CDR3 totals 11 residues. The CDR3 is CASSWGLEQYF. In DNA, the CDR3 is TGTGCCAGCAGCTGGGGACTCGAGCAGTACTTC.